This T cell receptor gamma chain was identified during a study of gamma-delta T cells after stem cell transplantation. TCRdb redid the clone calls on the RT-PCR reads with CATT. The sample records over 4,500 gamma-chain clones, approximately 20% being singletons. The CDR3 consists of 14 residues. Losses at the gene ends were 5 bases for V and 0 bases for J; bases not matched to a gene: 3. Germline-derived CDR1 and CDR2 are EGSNGY and YDSYNSKV. The chain uses TRGV2 and TRGJP2. This receptor was identified in a human donor. It is not recorded whose cells these are; they may come from a transplant donor. What was sequenced was gamma-delta T cells. The CDR3 sequence: CATWGDSSDWIKTF. Written as DNA, the CDR3 is TGTGCCACCTGGGGCGATAGTAGTGATTGGATCAAGACGTTT.